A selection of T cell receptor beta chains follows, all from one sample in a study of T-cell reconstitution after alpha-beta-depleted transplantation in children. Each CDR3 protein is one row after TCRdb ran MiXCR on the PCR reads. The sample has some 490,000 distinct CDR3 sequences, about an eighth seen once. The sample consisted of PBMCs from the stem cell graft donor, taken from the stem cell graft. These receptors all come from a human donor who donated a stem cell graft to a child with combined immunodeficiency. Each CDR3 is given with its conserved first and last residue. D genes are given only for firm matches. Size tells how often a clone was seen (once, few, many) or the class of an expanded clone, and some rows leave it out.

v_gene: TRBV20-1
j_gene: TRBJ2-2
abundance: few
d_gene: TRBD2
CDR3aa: CSARVASGDRELFF

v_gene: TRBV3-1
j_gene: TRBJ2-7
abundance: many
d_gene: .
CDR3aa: CASSFGREQYF

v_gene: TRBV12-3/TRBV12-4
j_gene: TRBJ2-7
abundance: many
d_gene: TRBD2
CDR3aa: CASSSRTSGYEQYF

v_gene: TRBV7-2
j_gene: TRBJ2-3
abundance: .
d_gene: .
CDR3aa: CASSFSFSTDTQYF

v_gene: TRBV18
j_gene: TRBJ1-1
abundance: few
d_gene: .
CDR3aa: CASSPSGHRDEAFF

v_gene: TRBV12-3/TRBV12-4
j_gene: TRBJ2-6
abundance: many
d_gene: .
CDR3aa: CASSLESGGANVLTF

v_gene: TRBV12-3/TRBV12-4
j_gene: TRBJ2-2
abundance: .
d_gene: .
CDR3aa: CASSSPPPQTTGELFF

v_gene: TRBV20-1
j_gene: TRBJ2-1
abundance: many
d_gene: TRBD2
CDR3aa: CSAYRTSGRGEQFF

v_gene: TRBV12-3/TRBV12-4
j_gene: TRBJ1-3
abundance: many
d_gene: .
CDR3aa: CASNSPGASGNTIYF

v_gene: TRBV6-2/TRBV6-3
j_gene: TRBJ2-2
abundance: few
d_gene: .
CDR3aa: CASSLYLLTGELFF

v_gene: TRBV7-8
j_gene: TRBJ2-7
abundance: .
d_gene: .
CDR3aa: CASSLAQGGAEQYF

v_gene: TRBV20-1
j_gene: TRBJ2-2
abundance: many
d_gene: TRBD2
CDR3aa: CSAKTGGNTGELFF

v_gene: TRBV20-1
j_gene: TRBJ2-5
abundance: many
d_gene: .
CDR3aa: CSAPSEGETQYF

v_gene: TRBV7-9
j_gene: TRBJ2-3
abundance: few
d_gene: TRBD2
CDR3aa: CASSPPGAGFSTDTQYF

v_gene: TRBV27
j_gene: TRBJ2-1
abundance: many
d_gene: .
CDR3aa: CASSFARESWNEQFF

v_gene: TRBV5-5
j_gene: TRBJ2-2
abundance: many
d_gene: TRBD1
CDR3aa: CASSSTGATNTGELFF

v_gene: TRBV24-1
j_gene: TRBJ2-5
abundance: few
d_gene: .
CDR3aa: CATSDLSGTQYF

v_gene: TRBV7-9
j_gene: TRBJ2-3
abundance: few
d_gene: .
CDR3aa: CASRPGGTYSGDTQYF

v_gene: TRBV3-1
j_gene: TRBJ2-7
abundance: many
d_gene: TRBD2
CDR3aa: CASSQGLAGAYEQYF

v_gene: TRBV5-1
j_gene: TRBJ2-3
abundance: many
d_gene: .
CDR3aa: CASTVTGGLDTQYF

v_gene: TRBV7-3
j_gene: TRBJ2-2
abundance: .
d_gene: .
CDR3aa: CASSPINTGELFF

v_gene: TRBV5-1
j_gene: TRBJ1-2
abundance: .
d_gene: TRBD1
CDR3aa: CASSFRDRDDGYTF

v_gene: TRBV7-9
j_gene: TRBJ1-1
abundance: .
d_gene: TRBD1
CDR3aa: CASSFIDRGEVEAFF

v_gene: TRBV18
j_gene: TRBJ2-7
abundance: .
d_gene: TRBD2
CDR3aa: CASSPYSGVSYEQYF

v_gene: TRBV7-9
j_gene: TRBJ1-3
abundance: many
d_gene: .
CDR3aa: CASSHQGDTIYF

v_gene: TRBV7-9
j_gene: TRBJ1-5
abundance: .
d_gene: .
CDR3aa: CARCFSGNQPQHF

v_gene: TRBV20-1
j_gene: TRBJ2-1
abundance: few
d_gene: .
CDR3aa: CSARTDYNEQFF

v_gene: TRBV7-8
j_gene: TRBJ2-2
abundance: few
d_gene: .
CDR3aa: CASSLRPQGTGELFF

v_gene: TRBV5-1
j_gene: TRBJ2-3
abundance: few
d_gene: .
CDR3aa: CASSSGYTDTQYF